The 32 T cell receptor beta chains given below trace back to one sample, sequenced in a study of T-cell memory formation after mild COVID-19. TCRdb called the 5' RACE reads again in MiXCR, with one record for every CDR3 protein. The data hold 350,000 to 500,000 distinct CDR3 sequences, with roughly 17% observed a single time. Sequencing used PBMCs or a T cell subset sorted from them (not recorded which). These receptors came from a man aged 18 to 30 who had mild COVID-19 (a few samples of this study predate the infection). Cell type and time point are not known.

This chain uses TRBV24-1 with TRBJ2-1; perhaps TRBD2 as D (5 bases). V dropped 2 bases and J dropped 2 bases, with 9 bases sitting between them. The CDR3 has 15 residues. Germline V gene sequence: CDR1 KGHDR, CDR2 SFDVKD. CDR3 in DNA: TGTGCCACCAGTGATTCTGGAGGCCCCTACAATGAGCAGTTCTTC. Translated: CATSDSGGPYNEQFF.

This clonotype showed up just a few times. The V and J genes are TRBV19 and TRBJ1-5; D not resolved. The V end lost 1 base, the J end lost 7 bases, and 11 bases lay between the germline ends. The CDR3 contains 14 residues. CDR1 is LNHDA, CDR2 SQIVND, per germline (reference sequence). The CDR3 sequence is CASSIGEGLQPQHF. Here the CDR3 DNA reads TGTGCCAGTAGTATAGGTGAAGGGTTGCAGCCCCAGCATTTT.

The chain links TRBV27 to TRBJ1-1; 7 bases agree with TRBD1. Trimming cost V 9 bases and J 4 bases; bases outside gene matches: 14. The CDR3 spans 15 residues. The germline V gene encodes CDR1 MNHEY and CDR2 SMNVEV (reference sequence). The CDR3 nucleotides read TGTGCCAGTCACAGGGCAGGGGGGATCGTCACTGAAGCTTTCTTT. This gives the protein CASHRAGGIVTEAFF.

CDR3 loop: CASSVVFLDRSETQYF. CDR3 DNA: TGTGCCAGCAGCGTGGTTTTTCTGGACAGGTCAGAGACCCAGTACTTC. The V and J genes are TRBV9 and TRBJ2-5; TRBD1 aligns across 7 bases. CDR3 length: 16 residues. V lost 2 bases and J lost 4; bases outside the gene matches: 11. Germline V lookup: CDR1 SGDLS, CDR2 YYNGEE.

The chain combines TRBV12-3 or TRBV12-4 with TRBJ1-3; D is unresolved. There are 14 residues in the CDR3. Trimming pared 7 bases from V and 2 bases from J, leaving 12 bases between. Written as DNA, the CDR3 is TGTGCCAGCACCATGTCCGGGGCTGGAAACACCATATATTTT. Its translation: CASTMSGAGNTIYF.

The J gene is TRBJ2-7, the V gene TRBV25-1; 8 nucleotides line up with TRBD1. V shed 2 bases, J shed 4 bases, and the junction held 4 bases outside the gene matches. CDR1 and CDR2 (germline): MGHDK, SYGVNS. The CDR3 has 14 residues. The CDR3 bases are TGTGCCAGCAGTGAAAGGGGACAGGCGTACGAGCAGTACTTC. Translation gives CASSERGQAYEQYF.

This clonotype has more than one count but fewer than ten. V and J are TRBV24-1 and TRBJ1-4; 10 positions match TRBD1. Germline V gene lookup returns CDR1 KGHDR and CDR2 SFDVKD. V lost 3 bases and J lost 8; bases outside the gene matches: 5. The CDR3 is 15 residues long. Here the CDR3 reads CATSDGTGDREKLFF. The CDR3, as DNA: TGTGCCACCAGTGATGGGACAGGGGATCGGGAAAAACTGTTTTTT.

The V gene is TRBV18, the J gene TRBJ1-5; D is uncertain. This CDR3 has 16 amino acids. Germline V CDR1 and CDR2: KGHSH, LQKENI. Trimming took 6 bases from V and 0 from J, leaving 15 bases between them. The CDR3 sequence: CASSAEKDGSNQPQHF. DNA of the CDR3: TGTGCCAGCTCGGCCGAAAAAGACGGTAGCAATCAGCCCCAGCATTTT.

This clonotype has more than one count but fewer than ten. The chain is built from TRBV7-2 and TRBJ1-1; D not resolved. Trimming stripped 7 bases from V and 11 bases from J, with 20 bases between. This CDR3 is 13 amino acids long. Germline CDR1 and CDR2: SGHTA and FQGNSA. The CDR3 DNA sequence: TGTGCCAGCACCGCGCCGGGAGGGCTTTTGGCTTTCTTT. Translating it yields CASTAPGGLLAFF.

This clonotype showed up just a few times. CDR3 residues: CASSLQFDRGNYGYTF. CDR3 in DNA: TGTGCCAGCAGCTTGCAATTCGATCGGGGAAACTATGGCTACACCTTC. V gene TRBV5-6 combines with J gene TRBJ1-2; unclear D gene. Germline V lookup: CDR1 SGHDT, CDR2 YYEEEE. This CDR3 has 16 residues. Trimming took off 1 base at V and 2 bases at J, with 15 bases between the two ends.

Note on this clonotype: Its ends do not fully match the called genes, so a read error is possible. The V and J genes are TRBV5-1 and TRBJ2-2; 7 bases fit TRBD2. Germline V gene data show CDR1 as SGHRS and CDR2 as YFSETQ. The CDR3 loop spans 16 amino acids. CDR3 DNA sequence: TGCGCCAGCAGCTCCCCGCTAGCGGCGAACACCGGGGAGATGTTTTTT. It is translated as CASSSPLAANTGEMFF. The complete variable domain, with remaining parts taken from reference TRBV5-1 and TRBJ2-2, reads KAGVTQTPRYLIKTRGQQVTLSCSPISGHRSVSWYQQTPGQGLQFLFEYFSETQRNKGNFPGRFSGRQFSNSRSEMNVSTLELGDSALYLCASSSPLAANTGEMFFGEGSRLTVL.

The chain employs TRBV27 and TRBJ2-7; 7 bases match TRBD1. Germline V gene lookup returns CDR1 MNHEY and CDR2 SMNVEV (reference sequence). This CDR3 is built from 15 residues. Trimming cost V 4 bases and J 4 bases; bases outside gene matches: 10. In nucleotides, the CDR3 is TGTGCCAGCAGTTCACGAGGGGACAGAGCTTACGAGCAGTACTTC. Its protein is CASSSRGDRAYEQYF.

CDR3 nucleotides: TGTGCCAGCAGCCAATTTCTAGCAGCCCCCTACGAGCAGTACTTC. It codes for CASSQFLAAPYEQYF. V usage is TRBV3-1 and J usage is TRBJ2-7, with D tentatively TRBD2 (5 bases). The V gene lost 2 bases and the J gene lost 2 bases, with 13 bases spanning the gap. The germline V gene has CDR1 LGHDT and CDR2 YNNKEL (reference sequence). The CDR3 runs to 15 residues.

The chain is built from TRBV20-1 and TRBJ2-7; possibly TRBD1 for D (6 bases). The length of the CDR3 is 13 residues. Germline V gene data show CDR1 as DFQATT and CDR2 as SNEGSKA (reference sequence). Deletions cut 7 bases from V and 0 bases from J, with 13 bases between. This CDR3 reads CSVPGQSSYEQYF. The DNA for the CDR3 is TGCAGTGTTCCAGGACAGAGCTCCTACGAGCAGTACTTC.

The chain is built from TRBV7-9 and TRBJ2-7; D ambiguous. Germline CDR1 SEHNR, CDR2 FQNEAQ (reference sequence). Trimming took 1 base from V and 5 from J, leaving 9 bases between them. There are 13 residues in the CDR3. This chain's CDR3 is CASSLVGRDEQYV. DNA for the CDR3: TGTGCCAGCAGCTTAGTTGGAAGAGACGAGCAGTACGTC.

The gene calls are TRBV4-3 and TRBJ1-1, with D perhaps matching TRBD1 (5 bases). Germline V gene lookup returns CDR1 LGHNA and CDR2 YSLEER. The ends were cut back, 2 bases at V and 8 bases at J, with 18 bases in the middle. CDR3 length: 15 residues. The CDR3 loop reads CASSQIGAVTVEAFF. In DNA form, the CDR3 reads TGCGCCAGCAGCCAAATCGGGGCCGTTACCGTGGAAGCTTTCTTT.

A few counts support this clonotype. The rearrangement links TRBV5-5 to TRBJ1-2; 11 nucleotides agree with TRBD1. CDR3 length equals 16 residues. With V trimmed by 0 bases and J by 4 bases, 5 bases remained unmatched. Looked up from germline, CDR1 is SGHKS and CDR2 is YYEKEE (reference sequence). CDR3 residues: CASSLGTGGRGYGYTF. The CDR3 nucleotides are TGTGCCAGCAGCTTGGGGACAGGGGGCCGGGGCTATGGCTACACCTTC.

A note on this clonotype: A much larger clone lies a single base off, so this may be a read error. This chain connects TRBV20-1 to TRBJ2-3, with 9 bases lining up with TRBD2. The CDR3 length is 14 residues. Trimming cost V 7 bases and J 4 bases; bases outside gene matches: 9. Germline values: CDR1 DFQATT, CDR2 SNEGSKA (reference sequence). The CDR3 nucleotides read TGCAGTGTCGAGGGCGGGGGGGAGGCAGATACGCAGTATTTT. This translates into CSVEGGGEADTQYF.

This clonotype appeared a few times. This chain uses TRBV11-2 with TRBJ2-3, with TRBD2 matching 7 bases. The CDR3 spans 15 residues. CDR1 is SGHAT, CDR2 FQNNGV, per germline. V lost 5 bases to trimming and J lost 1 base; unmatched junction nucleotides: 6. The CDR3 here is CASSESRGGTDTQYF. The CDR3 DNA is TGTGCCAGCAGCGAGTCCCGGGGGGGCACAGATACGCAGTATTTT.

This clonotype was observed a few times. The rearrangement uses TRBV5-5 and TRBJ2-5, with 8 bases identical to TRBD2. This CDR3 contains 16 residues. The J segment lost 6 bases and the V segment lost 6 bases, leaving 16 bases of the junction unmatched. Germline lookup yields CDR1 SGHKS and CDR2 YYEKEE (reference sequence). The CDR3 reads CASIPVSAPGGQTQYF. The CDR3 region has the DNA TGTGCCAGCATCCCTGTCTCGGCCCCGGGGGGGCAGACCCAGTACTTC.

The chain is built from TRBV5-1 and TRBJ1-2; D gene unclear. Trimming left V 2 bases short and J 8 bases short, with 13 bases between. CDR1 is SGHRS, CDR2 YFSETQ, per germline. The CDR3 loop spans 13 amino acids. CDR3 in DNA: TGCGCCAGCAGCTTCGGGCCCCTAGGAGGCTACACCTTC. It translates to CASSFGPLGGYTF.

In this sample, this clonotype turned up a few times. The chain employs TRBV10-3 and TRBJ2-7; D possibly corresponds to TRBD1 (5 bases). Germline V gene data show CDR1 as ENHRY and CDR2 as SYGVKD. V lost 2 bases and J lost 6, with 20 bases in between. This CDR3 is built from 16 residues. CDR3: CAISENVRVLTGEQYF. CDR3 bases: TGTGCCATCAGTGAGAATGTCAGGGTCCTCACCGGCGAGCAGTACTTC.

CDR3 amino acids: CASSVTGGRTYEQYF. The CDR3 DNA reads TGTGCCAGCAGTGTAACAGGGGGCAGGACCTACGAGCAGTACTTC. The chain has TRBV27 and TRBJ2-7; 9 bases are shared with TRBD1. The length of the CDR3 is 15 residues. Looked up from germline, CDR1 is MNHEY and CDR2 is SMNVEV (reference sequence). With 5 bases clipped from V and 2 bases from J, the junction kept 7 bases outside the gene matches.

The table lists this clonotype with a few counts. The CDR3 DNA is TGCGCCAGCAGCCAAGACGGGGGGCCCCTGGGTGAGCAGTTCTTC. This translates into CASSQDGGPLGEQFF. This chain links TRBV4-3 with TRBJ2-1; D is perhaps TRBD2 (7 bases). V was trimmed by 0 bases and J by 9 bases, leaving 15 bases between them. Looked up from germline, CDR1 is LGHNA and CDR2 is YSLEER. The CDR3 is 15 amino acids.

The rearrangement uses TRBV30 and TRBJ2-6; 9 bases align to TRBD1. Germline V gene data show CDR1 as GTSNPN and CDR2 as SVGIG (reference sequence). CDR3 size: 16 residues. Trimming took 7 bases from V and 0 from J; bases not matched to a gene: 7. This CDR3 is CASSTGGNSGANVLTF. Written as DNA, the CDR3 is TGTGCCTCTTCCACAGGGGGCAACTCTGGGGCCAACGTCCTGACTTTC.

The DNA for the CDR3 is TGTGCCAGCAGTTTTGGGCCTCGTTCGGAAAAACTGTTTTTT. Encoded protein: CASSFGPRSEKLFF. The J gene is TRBJ1-4, the V gene TRBV27; no definite D call. This CDR3 comprises 14 residues. The V end lost 3 bases, the J end lost 8 bases, and 13 bases lay between the germline ends. The germline gives CDR1 MNHEY, CDR2 SMNVEV (reference sequence).

With regard to this clonotype: A read error is possible here, since a much larger clone lies one base away. V and J are TRBV7-2 and TRBJ2-3, with 12 bases that match TRBD2. The ends lost 5 bases at V and 4 bases at J; junction bases unmatched: 4. Germline assignment: CDR1 SGHTA and CDR2 FQGNSA. The CDR3 totals 15 residues. The DNA of the CDR3 is TGTGCCAGCAGCCGGACTAGCGGGGTGGCAGATACGCAGTATTTT. Translation gives CASSRTSGVADTQYF.

This clonotype appeared a few times. V and J are TRBV13 and TRBJ1-3; D gene unclear. Germline-derived CDR1 and CDR2 are PRHDT and FYEKMQ (reference sequence). The V gene lost 5 bases and the J gene lost 0 bases, with 5 bases spanning the gap. The CDR3 totals 13 residues. The CDR3 nucleotides are TGTGCCAGCAGCGTTAGCTCTGGAAACACCATATATTTT. Residues: CASSVSSGNTIYF.

This clonotype was detected many times. The V and J genes are TRBV7-9 and TRBJ1-1, with D uncertain. The CDR3 is 14 residues long. Germline-derived CDR1 and CDR2 are SEHNR and FQNEAQ (reference sequence). The V end lost 5 bases, the J end lost 1 base, and 11 bases lay between the germline ends. The CDR3 nucleotides are TGTGCCAGCAGCACGGTGGTACGGAACACTGAAGCTTTCTTT. It is translated as CASSTVVRNTEAFF.

CDR3 nucleotides: TGCAGCGTCCGTGGGACAGGGGTTGCCTACGAGCAGTACTTC. Translated: CSVRGTGVAYEQYF. The rearrangement uses TRBV29-1 and TRBJ2-7, with TRBD1 matching over 10 bases. The V gene end was trimmed by 6 bases and the J gene end by 2 bases; junction bases not matched to a gene: 7. The CDR3 is made up of 14 amino acids. The germline V gene encodes CDR1 SQVTM and CDR2 ANQGSEA.

The chain combines TRBV5-6 with TRBJ2-5; 7 bases map to TRBD1. CDR3 size: 15 residues. Germline V gives CDR1 SGHDT, CDR2 YYEEEE. Unmatched junction bases numbered 10, after V lost 3 bases and J lost 5 bases. CDR3 nucleotides: TGTGCCAGCAGCTCGGGTGGCCAGGGGGATGAGACCCAGTACTTC. It translates to CASSSGGQGDETQYF. The variable domain in full, completed from reference TRBV5-6 and TRBJ2-5, reads DAGVTQSPTHLIKTRGQQVTLRCSPKSGHDTVSWYQQALGQGPQFIFQYYEEEERQRGNFPDRFSGHQFPNYSSELNVNALLLGDSALYLCASSSGGQGDETQYFGPGTRLLVL.

The chain has TRBV3-1 and TRBJ1-3, with no clear D. The CDR3 is 16 amino acids. The germline V gene has CDR1 LGHDT and CDR2 YNNKEL (reference sequence). Trimming left V 0 bases short and J 1 base short, with 10 bases between. The CDR3: CASSQEGRYSGNTIYF. The CDR3 nucleotides read TGTGCCAGCAGCCAAGAAGGCCGGTATTCTGGAAACACCATATATTTT.